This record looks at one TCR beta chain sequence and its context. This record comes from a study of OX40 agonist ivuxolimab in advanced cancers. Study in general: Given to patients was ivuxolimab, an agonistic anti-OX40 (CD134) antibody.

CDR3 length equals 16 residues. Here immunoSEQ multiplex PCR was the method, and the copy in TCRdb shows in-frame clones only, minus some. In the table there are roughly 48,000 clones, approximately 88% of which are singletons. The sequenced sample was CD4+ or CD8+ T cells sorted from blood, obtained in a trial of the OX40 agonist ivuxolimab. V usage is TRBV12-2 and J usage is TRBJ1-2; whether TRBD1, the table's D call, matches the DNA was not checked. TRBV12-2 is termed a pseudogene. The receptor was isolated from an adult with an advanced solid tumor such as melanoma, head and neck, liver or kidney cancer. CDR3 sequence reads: CASRLETEPWSCGYTF. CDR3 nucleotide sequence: TGTGCAAGTCGCTTAGAGACAGAACCTTGGTCGTGTGGCTACACCTTC.